This T cell receptor beta chain originates from a study of neoadjuvant anti-PD-1 for oral cavity cancer. Trimming pared 5 bases from V and 0 bases from J, leaving 7 bases between. The CDR3 sequence is 14 residues long. From germline, CDR1 is SGHTA and CDR2 FQGNSA. Using immunoSEQ multiplex PCR, the repertoire was profiled, and TCRdb retains in-frame clones only, with some absent. The sample lists roughly 15,000 clones, under 65% occurring once. This TCR was sampled from a person between 35 and 79 years old with oral cavity squamous cell carcinoma. Sample: PBMCs, taken before nivolumab (anti-PD-1) treatment. The rearrangement uses TRBV7-2 and TRBJ1-4; D is uncertain. The CDR3 loop is CASSTDPTNEKLFF. CDR3 bases: TGTGCCAGCAGCACCGATCCAACTAATGAAAAACTGTTTTTT.